This T cell receptor (beta chain) was identified during a study of spatial heterogeneity in lung cancer. In the study overall: Averaged across combinations, each unique TCR and UMI pairing appeared more than ten times in raw reads, which were uncorrected. Broader study findings: Resection saw ubiquitous expanded tumor TCRs appear in blood more than follow-up did.

Time point here: sample taken at primary tumor resection. Whole RNA, which was extracted from tumor, nontumor lung tissue or frozen PBMC, was sequenced without any cell sorting. In this sample, this clonotype turned up a few times. What it recognizes is unknown. Because this beta chain is a stray read in a library intended to capture alpha chains, its abundance should not be given much weight. The CDR3 covers 13 residues. Trimming took 0 bases from V and 4 from J, leaving 8 bases between them. The germline V gene encodes CDR1 DFQATT and CDR2 SNEGSKA (reference sequence). TCRdb used MiXCR to reprocess the 5' RACE reads, holding one entry per CDR3 protein. The sample yields 10,000 to 15,000 distinct CDR3 sequences, around 4.2% seen once.

Material: PBMCs, obtained at surgery. The sequence was collected from a male donor with early-stage non-small cell lung cancer. The rearrangement uses TRBV20-1 and TRBJ2-3; D remains ambiguous. This CDR3 reads CSARDELPDTQYF. As DNA, the CDR3 is TGCAGTGCTAGAGATGAGCTTCCAGATACGCAGTATTTT.